This T cell receptor beta chain stems from a study of blood T cell repertoires in COVID-19. This CDR3 contains 17 residues. Germline V gives CDR1 SEHNR, CDR2 FQNEAQ (reference sequence). The V and J ends lost 5 bases and 8 bases respectively, with 25 bases between them. Methods used by the authors: Reference gene primer amplification yielded estimated nucleated cell counts. Profiling relied on immunoSEQ multiplex PCR, and the TCRdb table lists in-frame clones only, not all of them. The D gene and trimming were derived from the DNA, and the V and J assignments and clone size from that table. The sample holds fewer than 200,000 clones; 85% to 90% are singletons and the top ten take around 20%.

The specimen sequenced was peripheral blood. This sequence joins TRBV7-9 and TRBJ2-1; D gene uncertain. This receptor was identified in a man between 65 and 85 years old with active or convalescent COVID-19. The CDR3 DNA reads TGTGCCAGCAGCCCCCGAAACCCATATGGGTCCGGAGATGAGCAGTTCTTC. Its protein is CASSPRNPYGSGDEQFF.